This TCR beta chain was captured by sequencing in a study of cytomegalovirus exposure and HLA in healthy donors. Primers: 60 Vbeta forward and 13 Jbeta reverse. Assay: immunoSEQ multiplex PCR; the TCRdb copy retains only in-frame clones and omits some. Among around 100,000 clones listed, about 70% were seen once. Germline assignment: CDR1 SGHRS and CDR2 YFSETQ. The V end lost 1 base, the J end lost 4 bases, and 17 bases lay between the germline ends. CDR3 size: 16 residues. Sequencing was carried out using PBMCs. The origin of this receptor is a man aged 45-65 years in good health and CMV-seropositive. This sequence joins TRBV5-1 and TRBJ1-2, with D uncertain. CDR3 region: CASSLTVRQDLYGYTF. In nucleotides, the CDR3 is TGCGCCAGCAGCTTGACTGTAAGGCAGGATCTCTATGGCTACACCTTC.